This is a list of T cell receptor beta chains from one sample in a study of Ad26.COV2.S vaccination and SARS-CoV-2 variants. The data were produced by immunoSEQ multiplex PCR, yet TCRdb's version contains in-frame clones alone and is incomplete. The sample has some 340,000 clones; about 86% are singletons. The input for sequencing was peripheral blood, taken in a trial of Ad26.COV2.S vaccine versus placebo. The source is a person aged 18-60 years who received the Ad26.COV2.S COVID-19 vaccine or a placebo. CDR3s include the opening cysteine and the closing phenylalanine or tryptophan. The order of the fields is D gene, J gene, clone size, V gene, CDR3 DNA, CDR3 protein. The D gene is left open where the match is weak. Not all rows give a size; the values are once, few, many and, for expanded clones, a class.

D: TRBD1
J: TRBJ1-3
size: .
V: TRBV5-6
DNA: TGTGCCAGCAGCTCCTACAGGACAGGTTCCCGGTCCTATGGAAACACCATATATTTT
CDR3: CASSSYRTGSRSYGNTIYF

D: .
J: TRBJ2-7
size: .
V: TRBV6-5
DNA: TGTGCCAGCACTTACCGGGTGACCTACGAGCAGTACTTC
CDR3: CASTYRVTYEQYF

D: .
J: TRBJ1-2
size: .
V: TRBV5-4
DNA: TGTGCCAGCAGCCCCTTGGAAGGAAACTATGGCTACACCTTC
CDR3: CASSPLEGNYGYTF

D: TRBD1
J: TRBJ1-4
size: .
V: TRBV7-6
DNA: TGTGCCAGCAGTCAGACAGGGTATAATGAAAAACTGTTTTTT
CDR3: CASSQTGYNEKLFF

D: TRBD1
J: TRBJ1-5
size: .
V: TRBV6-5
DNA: TGTGCCAGCAGTAATGACAGGGATCAGCCCCAGCATTTT
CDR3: CASSNDRDQPQHF

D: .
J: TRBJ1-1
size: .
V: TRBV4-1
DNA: TGCGCCAGCGGGGGTGAGGGGAACACTGAAGCTTTCTTT
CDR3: CASGGEGNTEAFF

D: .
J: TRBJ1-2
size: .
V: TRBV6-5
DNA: TGTGCCAGCAGTTCCAAGGGGGGCTATGGCTACACCTTC
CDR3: CASSSKGGYGYTF

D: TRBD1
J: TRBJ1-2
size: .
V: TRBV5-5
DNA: TGTGCCAGCAGCTTGGGGACAGGGGGCTATGGCTACACCTTC
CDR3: CASSLGTGGYGYTF

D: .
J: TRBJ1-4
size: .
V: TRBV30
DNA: TGTGCCTGCCCCGGACCCTTCGAGGAAAAACTGTTTTTT
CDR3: CACPGPFEEKLFF

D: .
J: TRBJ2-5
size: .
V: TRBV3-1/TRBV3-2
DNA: TGTGCCAGCAGGCCACGGTTACAAGAGACCCAGTACTTC
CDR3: CASRPRLQETQYF

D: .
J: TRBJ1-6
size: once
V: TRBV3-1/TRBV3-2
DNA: TGTGCCAGCAGCCCCCTAGGGGGGAATGGTTCACCCCTCCACTTT
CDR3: CASSPLGGNGSPLHF

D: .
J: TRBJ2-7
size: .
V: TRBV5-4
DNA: TGTGCCAGCAGCTTACAGGGTCCTGTCTCCTACGAGCAGTACTTC
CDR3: CASSLQGPVSYEQYF

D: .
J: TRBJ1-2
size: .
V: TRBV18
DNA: TGTGCCAGCTCACCATCAACGGGACCGAACTATGGCTACACCTTC
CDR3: CASSPSTGPNYGYTF

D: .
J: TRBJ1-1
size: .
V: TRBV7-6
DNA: TGTGCCAGCAGCTTAGAGAAGAACACTGAAGCTTTCTTT
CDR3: CASSLEKNTEAFF

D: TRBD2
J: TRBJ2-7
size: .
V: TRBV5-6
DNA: TGTGCCAGCAGCTTGCTGAGCGGGGGGCCCAGGTCCTACGAGCAGTACTTC
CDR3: CASSLLSGGPRSYEQYF

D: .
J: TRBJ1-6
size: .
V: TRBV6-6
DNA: TGTGCCAGCCGGGGCAGGGTAAATTCACCCCTCCACTTT
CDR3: CASRGRVNSPLHF

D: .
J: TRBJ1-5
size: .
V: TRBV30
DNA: TGTGCCTGGAGTCCGGGGCATCTAAGCTTTGGAAGCAATCAGCCCCAGCATTTT
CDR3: CAWSPGHLSFGSNQPQHF

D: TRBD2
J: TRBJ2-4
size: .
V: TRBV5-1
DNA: TGCGCCAGCAGCTTGGGAGGGACTAGCGGAAACATTCAGTACTTC
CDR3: CASSLGGTSGNIQYF

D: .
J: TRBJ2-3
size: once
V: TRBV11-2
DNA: TGTGCCAGCAGCTTAACGGCGGAAGATACGCAGTATTTT
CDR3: CASSLTAEDTQYF

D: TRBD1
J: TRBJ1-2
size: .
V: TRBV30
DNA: TGTGCCTGGAGCCGACAGGGCCTTAACTATGGCTACACCTTC
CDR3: CAWSRQGLNYGYTF

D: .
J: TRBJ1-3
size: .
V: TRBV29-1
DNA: TGCAGCGTTGAACTCCGGAACTCTGGAAACACCATATATTTT
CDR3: CSVELRNSGNTIYF

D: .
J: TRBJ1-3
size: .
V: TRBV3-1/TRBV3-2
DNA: TGTGCCAGCAGCCAAGGGGAAAACACCATATATTTT
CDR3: CASSQGENTIYF

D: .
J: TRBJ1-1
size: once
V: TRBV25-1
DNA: TGTGCCAGCAGTGAATCGGGGGGAATAGGGACTGAAGCTTTCTTT
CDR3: CASSESGGIGTEAFF

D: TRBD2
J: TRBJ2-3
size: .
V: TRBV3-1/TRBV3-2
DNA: TGTGCCAGCAGCCCTAGCGGGGGGGCTCATACGCAGTATTTT
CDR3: CASSPSGGAHTQYF

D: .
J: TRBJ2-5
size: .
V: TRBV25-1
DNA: TGTGCCAGCAGTGAGGGGCCGGCGGAGACCCAGTACTTC
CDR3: CASSEGPAETQYF

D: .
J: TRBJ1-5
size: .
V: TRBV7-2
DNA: TGTGCCAGCAGCTCGACAAGCAATCAGCCCCAGCATTTT
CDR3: CASSSTSNQPQHF

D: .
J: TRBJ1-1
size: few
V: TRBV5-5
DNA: TGTGCCAGCAGCTTAATTGAAACCCTGAACACTGAAGCTTTCTTT
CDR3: CASSLIETLNTEAFF

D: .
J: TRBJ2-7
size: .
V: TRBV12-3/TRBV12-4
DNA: TGTGCCAGCTCGAACCTCTACGAGCAGTACTTC
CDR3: CASSNLYEQYF

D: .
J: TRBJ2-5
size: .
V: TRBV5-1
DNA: TGCGCCAGCAGCACCCGTGGGACGTTACAAGAGACCCAGTACTTC
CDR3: CASSTRGTLQETQYF

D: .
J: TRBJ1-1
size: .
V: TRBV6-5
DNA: TGTGCCAGCCAGGGAGGGACTGAAGCTTTCTTT
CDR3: CASQGGTEAFF

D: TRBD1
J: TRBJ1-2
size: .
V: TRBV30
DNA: TGTGCCTGGAGTGCAGGGGGCGGAATTGGCTACACCTTC
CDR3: CAWSAGGGIGYTF

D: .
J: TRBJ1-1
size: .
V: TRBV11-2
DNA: TGTGCCAGCAGCTTACGCTCCGGAGGGAGAGAAGCTGAAGCTTTCTTT
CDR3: CASSLRSGGREAEAFF

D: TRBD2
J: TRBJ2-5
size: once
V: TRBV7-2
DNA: TGTGCCAGCAGCTTGGGACTAGCGGCTCAAGAGACCCAGTACTTC
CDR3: CASSLGLAAQETQYF

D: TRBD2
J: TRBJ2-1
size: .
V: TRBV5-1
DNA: TGCGCCAGCAGCGCATCCGGGACTAGATCGTTCGATGAGCAGTTCTTC
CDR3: CASSASGTRSFDEQFF

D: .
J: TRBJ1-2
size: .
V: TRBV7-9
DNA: TGTGCCAGCAGCAGTTTCCAGGAACAATACTATGGCTACACCTTC
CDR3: CASSSFQEQYYGYTF

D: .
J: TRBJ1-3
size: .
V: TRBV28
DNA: TGTGCCAGCAGTTTAACGTCCGGAAGGGGGGCCGATAGGAACACCATATATTTT
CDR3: CASSLTSGRGADRNTIYF

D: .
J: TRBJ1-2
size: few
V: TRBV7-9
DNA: TGTGCCAGCAGCTTAGCGATGGGGGACTATGGCTACACCTTC
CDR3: CASSLAMGDYGYTF

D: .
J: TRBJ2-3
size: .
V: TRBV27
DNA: TGTGCCAGCAGTCCAAAGGGGTCCCCAACAGGGTTGAGCACAGATACGCAGTATTTT
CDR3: CASSPKGSPTGLSTDTQYF

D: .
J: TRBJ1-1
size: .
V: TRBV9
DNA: TGTGCCAGCGGTTATGGACAGAACACTGAAGCTTTCTTT
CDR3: CASGYGQNTEAFF

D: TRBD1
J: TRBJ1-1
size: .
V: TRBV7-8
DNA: TGTGCCAGCAGCTTCCGGACAGGTTTCAAGGTTGAAGCTTTCTTT
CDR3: CASSFRTGFKVEAFF

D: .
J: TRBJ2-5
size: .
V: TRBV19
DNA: TGTGCCAGTAGTATTGGGGGCAGATTCCAAGAGACCCAGTACTTC
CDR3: CASSIGGRFQETQYF